This T cell receptor (beta chain) was sequenced during a study of tumor-infiltrating lymphocytes in primary liver carcinoma. Regarding the study as a whole: It was in tumors, not blood, that the top-250-clone fraction was significantly higher (p = 0.039).

This clonotype was counted only a few times. Its matching antigen is unknown. The researchers produced TCR beta cDNA from approximately 0.45 ug total RNA with a constant-region primer. Three nested multiplex PCR rounds of slightly modified ARM-PCR generated TCR beta libraries. A C-beta reverse primer and TRBV1-TRBV30 forward primers served in each of the first two PCR rounds, at about 9 cycles apiece. Each CDR3 protein gets one entry after TCRdb re-called the multiplex PCR reads with MiXCR. The data hold about 310,000 distinct CDR3 sequences, with about three fifths observed a single time. V was clipped by 5 bases and J by 8 bases; unmatched bases: 9. This CDR3 is 14 amino acids long. CDR1 and CDR2 (germline): SGHDT, YYEEEE. RNA isolated from unsorted whole blood supplied the blood RNA, with germline DNA also extracted.

This rearrangement joins TRBV5-6 to TRBJ2-2, with TRBD1 matching 7 bases. The sample was peripheral blood. The TCR originated in a woman in her 30s with primary liver carcinoma and hepatitis B virus infection. The DNA of the CDR3 is TGTGCCAGCAGTTTAAGGGACAGTTCGGGGGAGCTGTTTTTT. This translates into CASSLRDSSGELFF.